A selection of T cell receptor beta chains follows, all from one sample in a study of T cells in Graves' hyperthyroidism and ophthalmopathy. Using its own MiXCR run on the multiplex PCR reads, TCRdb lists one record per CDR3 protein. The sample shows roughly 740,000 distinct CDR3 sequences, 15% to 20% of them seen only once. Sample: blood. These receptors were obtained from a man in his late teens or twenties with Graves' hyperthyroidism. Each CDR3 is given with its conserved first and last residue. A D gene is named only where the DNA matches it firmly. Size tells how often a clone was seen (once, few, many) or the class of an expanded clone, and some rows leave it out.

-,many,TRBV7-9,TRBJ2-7,TGTGCGTTCGGAGACTACGAGCAGTACTTC,CAFGDYEQYF
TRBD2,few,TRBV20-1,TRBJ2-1,TGCAGTGCTAGGATAGCGGGAGGGCGGAATGAGCAGTTCTTC,CSARIAGGRNEQFF
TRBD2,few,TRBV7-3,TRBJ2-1,TGTGCCAGCAGCTTAAGCGGGAGCCTGGACAATGAGCAGTTCTTC,CASSLSGSLDNEQFF
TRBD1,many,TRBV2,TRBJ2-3,TGTGCCAGCAGTTCGAGGACAGGGCGCACAGATACGCAGTATTTT,CASSSRTGRTDTQYF
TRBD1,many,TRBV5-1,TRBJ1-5,TGCGCCAGCAGCCCGACAGGGAACGGCAATCAGCCCCAGCATTTT,CASSPTGNGNQPQHF
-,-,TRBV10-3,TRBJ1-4,TGTGCCATCAGAACCATTACAGGAACAACTAATGAAAAACTGTTTTTT,CAIRTITGTTNEKLFF
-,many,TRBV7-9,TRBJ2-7,TGTGCCAGCAGCTTTGGATACTCCTACGAGCAGTACTTC,CASSFGYSYEQYF
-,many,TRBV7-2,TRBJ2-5,TGTGCCAGCAGCCCGGACTTGAAAGAGACCCAGTACTTC,CASSPDLKETQYF
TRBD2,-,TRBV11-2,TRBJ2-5,TGTGCCAGCAGCTCTGCGTGGGGAGGGGAGGAGACCCAGTACTTC,CASSSAWGGEETQYF
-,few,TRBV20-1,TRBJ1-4,TGCAGTGCCCACTCTAGGGACACCGGGAATGAAAAACTGTTTTTT,CSAHSRDTGNEKLFF
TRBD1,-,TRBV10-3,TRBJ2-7,TGTGCCATCAGTGAGGGGACAGGTACATCCTACGAGCAGTACTTC,CAISEGTGTSYEQYF
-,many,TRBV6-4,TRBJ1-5,TGTGCCAGCAGTGACAGGGCGCCCGGTTATTATAGGCCCCAGCATTTT,CASSDRAPGYYRPQHF
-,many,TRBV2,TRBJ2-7,TGTGCCAGCAGTGATTACTACGAGCAGTACTTC,CASSDYYEQYF
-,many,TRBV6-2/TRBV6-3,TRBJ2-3,TGTGCCAGCAGCCCCATGGGACGGGGGACAGATACGCAGTATTTT,CASSPMGRGTDTQYF
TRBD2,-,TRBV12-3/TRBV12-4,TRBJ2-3,TGTGCCAGCAGTCCAAGACTAGCGGGAGGGGATACGCAGTATTTT,CASSPRLAGGDTQYF
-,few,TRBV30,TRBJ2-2,TGTGCCTGGAGTGTCGGCCAGGGGACCGGGGAGCTGTTTTTT,CAWSVGQGTGELFF
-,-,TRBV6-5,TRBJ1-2,TGTGCCAGCAGTTCACGACATAGGAGTAACTATGGCTACACCTTC,CASSSRHRSNYGYTF
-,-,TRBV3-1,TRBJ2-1,TGTGCCAGCAGCCAAGATCCAATAGAAGGCTACAATGAGCAGTTCTTC,CASSQDPIEGYNEQFF
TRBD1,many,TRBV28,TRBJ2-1,TGTGCCAGCAGTGACCTCCGGGACAGGGGGCGAGGGAATGAGCAGTTCTTC,CASSDLRDRGRGNEQFF
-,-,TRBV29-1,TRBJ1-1,TGCAGCGTAACACAGGGTATGAACACTGAAGCTTTCTTT,CSVTQGMNTEAFF
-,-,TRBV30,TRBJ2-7,TGTGCCTGGGGGAGCGAACTGGGGACCGAGCAGTACTTC,CAWGSELGTEQYF
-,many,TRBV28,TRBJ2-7,TGTGCCAGCAGTTTAGGGGCCACCAGCTCCTACGAGCAGTACTTC,CASSLGATSSYEQYF
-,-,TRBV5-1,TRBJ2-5,TGCGCCAGCAGCTCTGAGACTAGGACTCAAGAGACCCAGTACTTC,CASSSETRTQETQYF
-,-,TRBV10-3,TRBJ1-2,TGTGCCATCAGCCGACAGGACCTCCATGGCTACACCTTC,CAISRQDLHGYTF
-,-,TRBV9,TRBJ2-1,TGTGCCAGCAGCGTAAATTTGGCGGGGTTACGCAATGAGCAGTTCTTC,CASSVNLAGLRNEQFF
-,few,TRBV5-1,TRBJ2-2,TGCGCCAGCAGCTTGGTAGCAGCGAACACCGGGGAGCTGTTTTTT,CASSLVAANTGELFF
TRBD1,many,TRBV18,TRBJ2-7,TGTGCCAGCTCAACCGGACAGGGCGGCTACGAGCAGTACTTC,CASSTGQGGYEQYF
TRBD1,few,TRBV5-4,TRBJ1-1,TGTGCCAGCAGCTCGGGACAGGGGTTCACTGAAGCTTTCTTT,CASSSGQGFTEAFF
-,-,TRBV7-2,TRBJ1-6,TGTGCCAGCAGTTCGTACCGGAGGCCACCCCTCCACTTT,CASSSYRRPPLHF
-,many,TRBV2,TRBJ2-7,TGTGCCAGCTGCCTGGACCCCTCCGAGCAGTACTTC,CASCLDPSEQYF
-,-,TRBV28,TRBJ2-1,TGTGCCAGCAGTTTGCCGTACGAGCAGTTCTTC,CASSLPYEQFF
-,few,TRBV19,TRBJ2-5,TGTGCCAGTACCAAGGAATTCAAGGGATGGATGTCAGAGACCCAGTACTTC,CASTKEFKGWMSETQYF
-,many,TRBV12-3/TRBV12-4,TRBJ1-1,TGTGCCAGCAGTTTAGCGCTGGGACGGACAGCACCCACTGAAGCTTTCTTT,CASSLALGRTAPTEAFF